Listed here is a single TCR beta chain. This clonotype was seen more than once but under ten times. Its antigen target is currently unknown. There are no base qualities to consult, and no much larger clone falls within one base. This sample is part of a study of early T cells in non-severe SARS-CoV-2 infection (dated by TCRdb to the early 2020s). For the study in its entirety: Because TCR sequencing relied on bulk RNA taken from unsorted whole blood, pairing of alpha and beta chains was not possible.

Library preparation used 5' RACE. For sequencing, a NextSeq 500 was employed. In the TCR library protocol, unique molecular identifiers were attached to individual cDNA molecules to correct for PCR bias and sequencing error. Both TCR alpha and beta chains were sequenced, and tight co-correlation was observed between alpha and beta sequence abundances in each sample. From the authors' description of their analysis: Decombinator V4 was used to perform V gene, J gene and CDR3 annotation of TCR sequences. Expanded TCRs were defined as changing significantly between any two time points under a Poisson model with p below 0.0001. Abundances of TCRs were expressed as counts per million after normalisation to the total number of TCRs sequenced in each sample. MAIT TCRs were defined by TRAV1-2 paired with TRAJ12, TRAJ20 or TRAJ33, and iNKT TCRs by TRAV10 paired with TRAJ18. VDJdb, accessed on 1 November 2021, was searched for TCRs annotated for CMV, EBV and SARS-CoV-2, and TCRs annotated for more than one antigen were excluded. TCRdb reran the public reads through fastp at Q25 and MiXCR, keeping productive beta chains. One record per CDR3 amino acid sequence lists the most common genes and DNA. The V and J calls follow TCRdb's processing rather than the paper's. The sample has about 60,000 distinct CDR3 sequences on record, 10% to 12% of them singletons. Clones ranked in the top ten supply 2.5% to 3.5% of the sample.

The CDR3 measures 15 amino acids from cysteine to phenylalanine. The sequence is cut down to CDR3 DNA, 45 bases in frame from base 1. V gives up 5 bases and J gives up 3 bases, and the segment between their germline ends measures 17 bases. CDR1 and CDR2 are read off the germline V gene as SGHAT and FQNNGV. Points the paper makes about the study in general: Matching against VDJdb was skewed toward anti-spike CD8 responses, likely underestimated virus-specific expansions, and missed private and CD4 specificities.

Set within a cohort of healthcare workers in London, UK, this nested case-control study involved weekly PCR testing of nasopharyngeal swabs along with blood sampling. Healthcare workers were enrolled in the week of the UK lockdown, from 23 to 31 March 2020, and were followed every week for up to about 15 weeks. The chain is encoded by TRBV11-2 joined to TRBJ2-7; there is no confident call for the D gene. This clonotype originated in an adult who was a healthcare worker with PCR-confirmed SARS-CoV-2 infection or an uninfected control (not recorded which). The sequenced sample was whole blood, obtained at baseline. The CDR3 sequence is CASSRSRARFYEQYF. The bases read TGTGCCAGCAGCCGTTCTAGAGCACGCTTCTACGAGCAGTACTTC. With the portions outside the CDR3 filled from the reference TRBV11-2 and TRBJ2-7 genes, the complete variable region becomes EAGVAQSPRYKIIEKRQSVAFWCNPISGHATLYWYQQILGQGPKLLIQFQNNGVVDDSQLPKDRFSAERLKGVDSTLKIQPAKLEDSAVYLCASSRSRARFYEQYFGPGTRLTVT.